This T cell receptor beta chain was captured in a study of shared clonotypes between healthy human individuals. Overall study: Used for every donor were three CD4 naive, three CD4 memory, two CD8 naive and one CD8 memory plate. Overall study findings and caveats: Clonotype sharing among donors likely depends on sequencing depth. Investigators collected only blood, and repertoires in tissues likely differ.

Notes on this clone: Its antigen is not known.

Here immunoSEQ multiplex PCR was the method, and the copy in TCRdb shows in-frame clones only, minus some. The table records under 650,000 clones, about 96% of them present only once. The source of this sequence is a woman aged 30 to 39 in good health. The sample taken for sequencing was naive CD4+ T cells sorted from blood. Described subset: CD45RA+ positively selected.

CDR3 sequence (DNA): TGCGCCAGCCGCAGGGAGGGAACAGATACGCAGTATTTT. Translation: CASRREGTDTQYF. The rearrangement links TRBV4-1 to TRBJ2-3; TRBD2 matches 7 bases. The trim removed 8 bases at V and 3 bases at J, leaving 5 bases unmatched. Germline loops: CDR1 MGHRA, CDR2 YSYEKL. This CDR3 is built from 13 residues.